This T cell receptor (beta chain) was sequenced in a study of PD-1 blockade in classical Hodgkin lymphoma. Study-level results: By cycle point C4D1, TCR diversity had risen significantly in CD4+ cells (but not CD8+ cells). When set against healthy donors, newly diagnosed patients were reported to show lower baseline TCR diversity. Whoever responded completely had baseline diversity much like that seen in newly diagnosed patients. Sources of repertoire differences remain undefined, possibly disease activity or prior therapy.

CDR1 is SGHTA, CDR2 FQGNSA, per germline. There are 18 residues in the CDR3. The V end was cut by 5 bases, the J end by 0 bases, with 20 bases between. Relapses following autologous stem cell transplantation were seen in all patients, with brentuximab vedotin exposure varying. Clones were sequenced by immunoSEQ multiplex PCR, and TCRdb holds only the in-frame ones, with some missing. Among 12,000 to 15,000 clones listed, 83% were seen once. As regards this clone: Its antigen is currently unknown.

The chain joins TRBV7-2 to TRBJ1-3; D possibly corresponds to TRBD1 (6 bases). The sample in question was peripheral blood mononuclear cells (PBMCs), obtained at baseline. The source is a human donor with classical Hodgkin lymphoma. CDR3 sequence: CASSRWAGVLNSGNTIYF. The CDR3 DNA reads as TGTGCCAGCAGCCGGTGGGCAGGGGTCCTGAACTCTGGAAACACCATATATTTT.